Listed below are T cell receptor beta chains from one sample, sequenced in a study of beta chain features in type 1 diabetes. Measured with immunoSEQ multiplex PCR; TCRdb has only the in-frame clones, and not every one. The table records roughly 340,000 clones, roughly an eighth of them present only once. Material: naive CD4+ T cells from blood. These receptor sequences come from a woman aged 18-29 years with type 1 diabetes. Both conserved end residues are part of each CDR3. The D gene is left open where the match is weak. Size is stated for part of the rows, as once, few or many counts, or as a class when the clone is expanded.

size	length	V	D	J	DNA	CDR3
few	14	TRBV18	NA	TRBJ2-4	TGTGCCAGCTCACCTTCCAGGGAAAGAAACATTCAGTACTTC	CASSPSRERNIQYF
NA	15	TRBV27	TRBD1	TRBJ1-5	TGTGCCAGCAGGAGACAGGGGGCAGGCAATCAGCCCCAGCATTTT	CASRRQGAGNQPQHF
few	12	TRBV29-1	NA	TRBJ1-1	TGCAGCGGCGACAGAGAAAACACTGAAGCTTTCTTT	CSGDRENTEAFF
NA	14	TRBV9	TRBD2	TRBJ2-7	TGTGCCAGCAGCGTTTTGGGACTACCCGGCGAGCAGTACTTC	CASSVLGLPGEQYF
few	16	TRBV28	TRBD1	TRBJ1-5	TGTGCCAGCAGTCCCTCCTCGACAGGGGGCCTTCAGCCCCAGCATTTT	CASSPSSTGGLQPQHF
NA	14	TRBV7-2	TRBD1	TRBJ2-3	TGTGCCAGCAGCTTGGCAGGGGGCAGAGATACGCAGTATTTT	CASSLAGGRDTQYF
NA	15	TRBV12-5	NA	TRBJ2-7	TGTGCTAGTGGTTCGTGGTCCGGGGAATCCTACGAGCAGTACTTC	CASGSWSGESYEQYF
NA	16	TRBV27	TRBD2	TRBJ2-7	TGTGCCAGCAGTTTATTCCCGGCGGGGGGCTCCTACGAGCAGTACTTC	CASSLFPAGGSYEQYF
NA	16	TRBV5-6	NA	TRBJ2-6	TGTGCCAGCAGCCCCATCGGTGGGCATGGGGCCAACGTCCTGACTTTC	CASSPIGGHGANVLTF
NA	14	TRBV27	NA	TRBJ2-6	TGTGCCAGCAGTTTGGTGGGGCGGGCCAACGTCCTGACTTTC	CASSLVGRANVLTF
NA	11	TRBV2	NA	TRBJ2-1	TGTGCCAGCAGTGTACAATATGAGCAGTTCTTC	CASSVQYEQFF
few	13	TRBV29-1	TRBD1	TRBJ2-3	TGCAGCGCCATCGGACAGGGGGCAGATACGCAGTATTTT	CSAIGQGADTQYF
few	13	TRBV23-1	NA	TRBJ1-2	TGCGCCAGCAGTCAATCCTGGGGCGATGGCTACACCTTC	CASSQSWGDGYTF
NA	15	TRBV5-4	TRBD2	TRBJ2-5	TGTGCCAGCAGCCGACTAGCGGGAGTGGGTGAGACCCAGTACTTC	CASSRLAGVGETQYF
NA	15	TRBV7-2	TRBD2	TRBJ2-3	TGTGCCAGCAGCCGGACTAGCGGGGTAACAGATACGCAGTATTTT	CASSRTSGVTDTQYF
few	14	TRBV7-9	NA	TRBJ2-2	TGTGCCAGCAGCCCAGTGGGCGTAACCGGGGAGCTGTTTTTT	CASSPVGVTGELFF
NA	11	TRBV29-1	NA	TRBJ1-2	TGCAGCGTTTCACAGGGTTATGGCTACACCTTC	CSVSQGYGYTF
NA	14	TRBV5-1	TRBD1	TRBJ1-1	TGCGCCAGCAGCCTAGGACAGGAAGGAGCTGAAGCTTTCTTT	CASSLGQEGAEAFF
few	13	TRBV7-9	NA	TRBJ1-2	TGTGCCAGCAGCTTAGGAGGGATCTATGGCTACACCTTC	CASSLGGIYGYTF
few	13	TRBV9	NA	TRBJ2-1	TGTGCCAGCAGCGTTACTAGCACTGGTGAGCAGTTCTTC	CASSVTSTGEQFF
NA	14	TRBV30	NA	TRBJ1-1	TGTGCCTGGACCCCCGGGGGGTGGAGCACTGAAGCTTTCTTT	CAWTPGGWSTEAFF
few	14	TRBV28	NA	TRBJ1-2	TGTGCCAGCAGTTTCCCAAGACGGGACTATGGCTACACCTTC	CASSFPRRDYGYTF
few	15	TRBV25-1	TRBD1	TRBJ1-4	TGTGCCAGCAGTGACAGGACAGGCGGCTATGAAAAACTGTTTTTT	CASSDRTGGYEKLFF
NA	16	TRBV5-4	NA	TRBJ2-1	TGTGCCAGCAGCTTTCCGGACTTTGGCTCCTACAATGAGCAGTTCTTC	CASSFPDFGSYNEQFF
NA	12	TRBV7-2	NA	TRBJ1-2	TGTGCCAGCCAGACAGGTCGTGATGGCTACACCTTC	CASQTGRDGYTF
NA	14	TRBV7-2	TRBD2	TRBJ2-7	TGTGCCAGCAGCAATGGACTAGCGGGAGGTTGGCCGTACTTC	CASSNGLAGGWPYF
once	16	TRBV9	TRBD1	TRBJ1-4	TGTGCCAGCAGCGTGCAGGGGACAGGCTTGTCGGAAAAACTGTTTTTT	CASSVQGTGLSEKLFF
few	14	TRBV7-2	NA	TRBJ2-1	TGTGCCAGCAGCTCAGGACTTGTGTACAATGAGCAGTTCTTC	CASSSGLVYNEQFF
few	13	TRBV12-5	NA	TRBJ1-2	TGTGCTAGTGGTTTGGCCGAGGTTCGTGGCTACACCTTC	CASGLAEVRGYTF
NA	18	TRBV30	TRBD2	TRBJ2-7	TGTGCCTGGAGTGGTATCGGGGCTAGCGGGAGGGGACTCTACGAGCAGTACTTC	CAWSGIGASGRGLYEQYF
few	15	TRBV19	TRBD2	TRBJ2-3	TGTGCCAGTAGGCCCGGGACTAGCGGAACAGATACGCAGTATTTT	CASRPGTSGTDTQYF
few	11	TRBV29-1	NA	TRBJ1-3	TGCAGCGTTGTCGTAGGAAACACCATATATTTT	CSVVVGNTIYF
NA	14	TRBV6-5	NA	TRBJ1-1	TGTGCCACCTATGAGCTCACAGGGACCACTGAAGCTTTCTTT	CATYELTGTTEAFF
NA	15	TRBV19	TRBD2	TRBJ2-1	TGTGCCAGTAAGGGAGCGGGAGGGCCCTCGAATGAGCAGTTCTTC	CASKGAGGPSNEQFF
NA	12	TRBV30	NA	TRBJ2-7	TGTGCCTGGAGTCTCGCGGCTTACGAGCAGTACTTC	CAWSLAAYEQYF
few	12	TRBV30	NA	TRBJ2-7	TGTGCCTGGAACCGGGACACCTACGAGCAGTACTTC	CAWNRDTYEQYF
few	15	TRBV18	TRBD1	TRBJ2-3	TGTGCCAGCTCACCTAAGGACAGGGCCGCCCATACGCAGTATTTT	CASSPKDRAAHTQYF
NA	13	TRBV9	NA	TRBJ1-2	TGTGCCAGCAGCGTAGATGTCCAGGATGGCTACACCTTC	CASSVDVQDGYTF
NA	14	TRBV19	TRBD1	TRBJ1-2	TGTGCCAGTAGGACCGGGACAGCAAACTATGGCTACACCTTC	CASRTGTANYGYTF
few	13	TRBV11-2	TRBD1	TRBJ1-1	TGTGCCAGCAGCTTCCGGGGACAGGGTGAAGCTTTCTTT	CASSFRGQGEAFF
few	14	TRBV7-3	TRBD2	TRBJ2-3	TGTGCCAACCCACTAGCGGGGATCACAGATACGCAGTATTTT	CANPLAGITDTQYF
few	12	TRBV7-2	NA	TRBJ2-2	TGTGCCAGCAGCCCCCGGGCCGGGGAGCTGTTTTTT	CASSPRAGELFF